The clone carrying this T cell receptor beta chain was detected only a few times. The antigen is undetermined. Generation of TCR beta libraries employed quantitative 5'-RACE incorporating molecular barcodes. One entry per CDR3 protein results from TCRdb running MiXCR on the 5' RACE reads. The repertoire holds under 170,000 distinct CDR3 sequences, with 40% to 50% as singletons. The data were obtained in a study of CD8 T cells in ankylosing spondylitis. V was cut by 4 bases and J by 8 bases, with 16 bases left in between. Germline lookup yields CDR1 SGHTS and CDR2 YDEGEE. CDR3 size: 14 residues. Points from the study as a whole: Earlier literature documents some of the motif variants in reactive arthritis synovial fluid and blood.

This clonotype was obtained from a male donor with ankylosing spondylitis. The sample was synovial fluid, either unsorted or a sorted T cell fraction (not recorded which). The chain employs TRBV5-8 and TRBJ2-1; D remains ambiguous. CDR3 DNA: TGTGCCAGCAGCCACAGAGGCGCGTACGATGAGCAGTTCTTC. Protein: CASSHRGAYDEQFF.